A single sample gave rise to the 20 T cell receptor beta chains below, sequenced in a study of STAT5B mutations in CD4+ large granular lymphocyte leukemia. Clones were sequenced by immunoSEQ multiplex PCR, and TCRdb holds only the in-frame ones, with some missing. Among 25,000 to 35,000 clones listed, approximately 74% were seen once. Material: CD4+ T cells from blood buffy coats. These receptor sequences come from a human donor in good health.

The V and J genes are TRBV5-6 and TRBJ2-3; 12 positions match TRBD2. V was clipped by 4 bases and J by 5 bases; unmatched bases: 5. Germline CDR1 SGHDT, CDR2 YYEEEE. This CDR3 is 15 amino acids long. The DNA of the CDR3 is TGTGCCAGCAGCAGCCCGGGACTAGCGGGAGATACGCAGTATTTT. Protein product: CASSSPGLAGDTQYF.

This chain uses TRBV5-6 with TRBJ2-1; TRBD2 matches at 7 bases. Germline trimming cut 2 bases from V and 4 bases from J; bases unmatched to any gene: 6. Germline V lookup: CDR1 SGHDT, CDR2 YYEEEE. The CDR3 sequence is 15 residues long. DNA for the CDR3: TGTGCCAGCAGCTTTTCCGGGACTAAGTACAATGAGCAGTTCTTC. Its protein product is CASSFSGTKYNEQFF.

This clone was picked up a small number of times. V usage is TRBV6-1 and J usage is TRBJ1-2, with D perhaps matching TRBD1 (6 bases). CDR3 size: 14 residues. Germline lookup yields CDR1 MNHNS and CDR2 SASEGT. The ends were cut back, 2 bases at V and 4 bases at J, with 11 bases in the middle. This CDR3 is CASSESQGVYGYTF. DNA for the CDR3: TGTGCCAGCAGTGAATCACAGGGAGTCTATGGCTACACCTTC.

The genes are TRBV9 and TRBJ2-7, with 8 bases aligning to TRBD1. This CDR3 has 15 residues. Germline V gene lookup returns CDR1 SGDLS and CDR2 YYNGEE. The J segment lost 3 bases and the V segment lost 3 bases, leaving 8 bases of the junction unmatched. CDR3 DNA sequence: TGTGCCAGCAGCGCCACAGGACAGGGATACTACGAGCAGTACTTC. Amino acids: CASSATGQGYYEQYF.

This clone appeared a single time. V gene TRBV10-2 combines with J gene TRBJ1-2; 7 nucleotides line up with TRBD1. The CDR3 has 16 amino acids. J lost 3 bases, V lost 2 bases, and 9 bases had no gene match. Germline CDR1 reads WSHSY; CDR2 reads SAAADI. This chain's CDR3 is CASSEPRRDSHYGYTF. CDR3 nucleotide sequence: TGCGCCAGCAGTGAGCCCCGGAGGGACAGCCACTATGGCTACACCTTC.

The J gene is TRBJ1-6, the V gene TRBV30; 8 bases map to TRBD1. CDR1 is GTSNPN, CDR2 SVGIG, per germline (reference sequence). Unmatched junction bases numbered 5, after V lost 5 bases and J lost 8 bases. This CDR3 region has 13 residues. The CDR3 DNA is TGTGCCTGGTCGACAGGGGACGATTCACCCCTCCACTTT. Its protein product is CAWSTGDDSPLHF.

The chain couples TRBV6-6 to TRBJ2-7; 7 bases fit TRBD1. The germline V gene has CDR1 MNHNY and CDR2 SVGAGI (reference sequence). After removal of 6 bases from V and 4 bases from J, the junction contained 6 bases not matched to a gene. This CDR3 contains 13 residues. The CDR3 DNA reads TGTGCCAGCAGATCGACAGGGCTTTACGAGCAGTACTTC. Its protein product is CASRSTGLYEQYF.

The chain is built from TRBV6-6 and TRBJ2-6, with 8 positions matching TRBD1. V was clipped by 5 bases and J by 12 bases; unmatched bases: 12. This CDR3 is 15 amino acids long. Looked up from germline, CDR1 is MNHNY and CDR2 is SVGAGI (reference sequence). For the CDR3, the DNA is TGTGCCAGCAGTCGGGGCAGGGGGCGGGCCTTCGTCCTGACTTTC. Translated, it gives CASSRGRGRAFVLTF.

The chain joins TRBV6-5 to TRBJ2-7, with D possibly matching TRBD1 (5 bases). Germline lookup yields CDR1 MNHEY and CDR2 SVGAGI. Deletions cut 0 bases from V and 6 bases from J, with 12 bases between. The CDR3 sequence is 14 residues long. CDR3 loop: CASSYSLRAGEQYF. In DNA, the CDR3 is TGTGCCAGCAGTTACTCGCTCAGGGCTGGCGAGCAGTACTTC.

This chain connects TRBV4-1 to TRBJ1-2, with a possible D match to TRBD1 (5 bases). The CDR3 consists of 14 residues. V was cut by 0 bases and J by 8 bases, with 13 bases left in between. Germline V lookup: CDR1 MGHRA, CDR2 YSYEKL. As DNA, the CDR3 is TGCGCCAGCAGCCAAGAGTGGCGAAACAGGGGCTACACCTTC. Translation gives CASSQEWRNRGYTF.

The gene calls are TRBV28 and TRBJ1-2, with 7 bases matching TRBD1. CDR3 length: 14 residues. The ends lost 5 bases at V and 7 bases at J; junction bases unmatched: 10. Germline CDR1 reads MDHEN; CDR2 reads SYDVKM. The CDR3 DNA reads as TGTGCCAGCAGTACCAACAGGGGCCGCGGTGGCTACACCTTC. Translating gives CASSTNRGRGGYTF.

This chain links TRBV6-1 with TRBJ2-7; TRBD1 matches 8 bases. The CDR3 contains 13 residues. The germline V gene has CDR1 MNHNS and CDR2 SASEGT. The V gene end was trimmed by 1 base and the J gene end by 9 bases; junction bases not matched to a gene: 5. CDR3 residues: CASSEVDRGTQYF. The CDR3 bases are TGTGCCAGCAGTGAAGTAGACAGGGGAACGCAGTACTTC.

Written as DNA, the CDR3 is TGTGCCAGCAGTTTTATGAGGGGAGATCAAGAGACCCAGTACTTC. As protein: CASSFMRGDQETQYF. The gene calls are TRBV27 and TRBJ2-5; the D call may be TRBD1 or TRBD2 (5 bases each). Germline V CDR1 and CDR2: MNHEY, SMNVEV (reference sequence). The CDR3 runs to 15 residues. V gave up 3 bases and J gave up 2 bases, with 13 bases separating them.

This rearrangement joins TRBV7-9 to TRBJ2-1, with 8 bases lining up with TRBD2. The V gene's germline CDR1 is SEHNR and CDR2 FQNEAQ (reference sequence). This CDR3 is 18 amino acids long. The junction had 10 bases not matched to a gene; V was cut back by 2 bases and J by 1 base. CDR3 DNA sequence: TGTGCCAGCAGCTTATATGTGGGCGGGGGGAGATCCTACAATGAGCAGTTCTTC. Amino acid sequence: CASSLYVGGGRSYNEQFF.

The rearrangement links TRBV7-9 to TRBJ1-6; D is uncertain. The length of the CDR3 is 14 residues. Germline-derived CDR1 and CDR2 are SEHNR and FQNEAQ (reference sequence). V gave up 5 bases and J gave up 7 bases, with 12 bases separating them. CDR3 DNA: TGTGCCAGCAGCCCCGACGGAAACAATTCACCCCTCCACTTT. Protein: CASSPDGNNSPLHF. Complete variable domain (other parts from reference TRBV7-9 and TRBJ1-6): DTGVSQNPRHKITKRGQNVTFRCDPISEHNRLYWYRQTLGQGPEFLTYFQNEAQLEKSRLLSDRFSAERPKGSFSTLEIQRTEQGDSAMYLCASSPDGNNSPLHFGNGTRLTVT.

The chain employs TRBV2 and TRBJ2-1; TRBD2 is a possible D gene (6 bases). The germline gives CDR1 SNHLY, CDR2 FYNNEI. V was clipped by 7 bases and J by 3 bases, with 7 bases between them. This CDR3 is built from 12 residues. CDR3 amino acids: CASTDYYNEQFF. The CDR3 DNA reads as TGTGCCAGCACGGACTACTACAATGAGCAGTTCTTC.

The V call is TRBV30, the J call TRBJ2-3, with TRBD2 identical over 11 bases. The CDR3 contains 12 residues. CDR1 is GTSNPN and CDR2 is SVGIG in the germline V gene (reference sequence). Trimming at V came to 4 bases and at J to 15 bases, leaving 9 bases not matched to a gene. The CDR3 sequence: CAWTELAGDYYF. The DNA of the CDR3 is TGTGCCTGGACCGAACTAGCGGGGGATTATTATTTT. Combining the CDR3 with reference TRBV30 and TRBJ2-3 gives the whole variable domain SQTIHQWPATLVQPVGSPLSLECTVEGTSNPNLYWYRQAAGRGLQLLFYSVGIGQISSEVPQNLSASRPQDRQFILSSKKLLLSDSGFYLCAWTELAGDYYFGPGTRLTVL.

The chain uses TRBV29-1 and TRBJ2-3; D is undetermined. Germline V gene lookup returns CDR1 SQVTM and CDR2 ANQGSEA. The CDR3 covers 12 residues. V was clipped by 4 bases and J by 3 bases, with 8 bases between them. This CDR3 reads CSVASSTDTQYF. The CDR3 DNA is TGCAGCGTTGCCTCTAGTACAGATACGCAGTATTTT.

This rearrangement joins TRBV6-5 to TRBJ1-1; possible D gene TRBD1, 5 bases. The V end was cut by 2 bases, the J end by 7 bases, with 17 bases between. From germline, CDR1 is MNHEY and CDR2 SVGAGI. The CDR3 loop spans 15 amino acids. The CDR3 sequence: CASSYSQAGYDEAFF. Here the CDR3 DNA reads TGTGCCAGCAGTTACAGCCAGGCAGGGTACGATGAAGCTTTCTTT.

The chain links TRBV4-1 to TRBJ2-7, with 7 bases identical to TRBD2. V was pared by 4 bases and J by 4 bases, with 10 bases of the junction left unmatched. Germline V CDR1 and CDR2: MGHRA, YSYEKL. The CDR3 totals 15 residues. The DNA of the CDR3 is TGCGCCAGCAGCCGGCGGGAGCGGAGAGAATACGAGCAGTACTTC. It encodes CASSRRERREYEQYF.